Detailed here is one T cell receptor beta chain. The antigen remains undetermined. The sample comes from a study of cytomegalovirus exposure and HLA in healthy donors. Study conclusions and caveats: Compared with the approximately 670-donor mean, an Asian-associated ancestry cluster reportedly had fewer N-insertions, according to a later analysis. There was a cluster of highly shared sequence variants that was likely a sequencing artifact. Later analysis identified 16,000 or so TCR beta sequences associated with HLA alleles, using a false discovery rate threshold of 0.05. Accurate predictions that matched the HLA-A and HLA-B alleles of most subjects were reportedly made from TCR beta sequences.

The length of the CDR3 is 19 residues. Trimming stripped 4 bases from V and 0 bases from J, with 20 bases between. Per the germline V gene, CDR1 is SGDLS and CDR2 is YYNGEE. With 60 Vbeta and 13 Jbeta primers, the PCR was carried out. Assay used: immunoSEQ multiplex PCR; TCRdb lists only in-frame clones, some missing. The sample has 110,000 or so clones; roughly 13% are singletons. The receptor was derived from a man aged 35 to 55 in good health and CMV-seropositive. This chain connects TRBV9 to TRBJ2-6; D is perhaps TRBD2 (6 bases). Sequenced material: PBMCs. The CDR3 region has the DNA TGTGCCAGCAGCCTGACCGAGAGGGACGGGGGCTCTGGGGCCAACGTCCTGACTTTC. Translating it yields CASSLTERDGGSGANVLTF.